Listed below are T cell receptor beta chains from one sample, sequenced in a study of blood T cell repertoires in COVID-19. Here immunoSEQ multiplex PCR was the method, and the copy in TCRdb shows in-frame clones only, minus some. The profile shows roughly 100,000 clones, around 87% of them singletons. Sequenced: peripheral blood. The receptors come from a woman in her 30s with acute or convalescent COVID-19. Each CDR3 is given with its conserved first and last residue. The order of the fields is CDR3 protein, clone size, J gene, CDR3 length, V gene. Some rows mark clone size as missing; the rest say once, few, many or name a class of expanded clone.

CDR3 protein: CASSYGRNTEAFF; clone size: NA; J gene: TRBJ1-1; CDR3 length: 13; V gene: TRBV6-2/TRBV6-3
CDR3 protein: CASSFGAVNTEAFF; clone size: NA; J gene: TRBJ1-1; CDR3 length: 14; V gene: TRBV7-9
CDR3 protein: CASGRGIEAFF; clone size: NA; J gene: TRBJ1-1; CDR3 length: 11; V gene: TRBV12-3/TRBV12-4
CDR3 protein: CAISDRGEGGYTF; clone size: NA; J gene: TRBJ1-2; CDR3 length: 13; V gene: TRBV10-3
CDR3 protein: CASARTGLPEAFF; clone size: NA; J gene: TRBJ1-1; CDR3 length: 13; V gene: TRBV12-3/TRBV12-4
CDR3 protein: CASSLLAGVGDTQYF; clone size: NA; J gene: TRBJ2-3; CDR3 length: 15; V gene: TRBV7-3
CDR3 protein: CASSGGTSNQPQHF; clone size: NA; J gene: TRBJ1-5; CDR3 length: 14; V gene: TRBV2
CDR3 protein: CAWSTGQGEFF; clone size: once; J gene: TRBJ2-1; CDR3 length: 11; V gene: TRBV30
CDR3 protein: CASSLVLGQGGKDTEAFF; clone size: NA; J gene: TRBJ1-1; CDR3 length: 18; V gene: TRBV11-2
CDR3 protein: CATSGDRVGQPQHF; clone size: NA; J gene: TRBJ1-5; CDR3 length: 14; V gene: TRBV15
CDR3 protein: CASTPTGDDYGYTF; clone size: NA; J gene: TRBJ1-2; CDR3 length: 14; V gene: TRBV9
CDR3 protein: CASSYRLAGEQFF; clone size: NA; J gene: TRBJ2-1; CDR3 length: 13; V gene: TRBV6-5
CDR3 protein: CASSKGALGSNEQFF; clone size: NA; J gene: TRBJ2-1; CDR3 length: 15; V gene: TRBV6-5
CDR3 protein: CASSPGTGAIEQYF; clone size: NA; J gene: TRBJ2-7; CDR3 length: 14; V gene: TRBV7-9
CDR3 protein: CASERLAGYEQYF; clone size: NA; J gene: TRBJ2-7; CDR3 length: 13; V gene: TRBV6-6
CDR3 protein: CASSLQGRQGYTF; clone size: NA; J gene: TRBJ1-2; CDR3 length: 13; V gene: TRBV28
CDR3 protein: CSVERDPFAGEAFF; clone size: NA; J gene: TRBJ1-1; CDR3 length: 14; V gene: TRBV29-1
CDR3 protein: CASSLGRAEAFF; clone size: NA; J gene: TRBJ1-1; CDR3 length: 12; V gene: TRBV5-6
CDR3 protein: CASSPGGSTSGAYYEQYF; clone size: NA; J gene: TRBJ2-7; CDR3 length: 18; V gene: TRBV28
CDR3 protein: CASNLMGQGDQPQHF; clone size: NA; J gene: TRBJ1-5; CDR3 length: 15; V gene: TRBV2
CDR3 protein: CASSAGGFSGNTIYF; clone size: once; J gene: TRBJ1-3; CDR3 length: 15; V gene: TRBV9
CDR3 protein: CASSPRGGNNYGYTF; clone size: NA; J gene: TRBJ1-2; CDR3 length: 15; V gene: TRBV7-9
CDR3 protein: CASRGTGKNTEAFF; clone size: NA; J gene: TRBJ1-1; CDR3 length: 14; V gene: TRBV21-1
CDR3 protein: CASSTQGLGGNQPQHF; clone size: NA; J gene: TRBJ1-5; CDR3 length: 16; V gene: TRBV7-9
CDR3 protein: CASSYSSRYTEAFF; clone size: NA; J gene: TRBJ1-1; CDR3 length: 14; V gene: TRBV6-2/TRBV6-3